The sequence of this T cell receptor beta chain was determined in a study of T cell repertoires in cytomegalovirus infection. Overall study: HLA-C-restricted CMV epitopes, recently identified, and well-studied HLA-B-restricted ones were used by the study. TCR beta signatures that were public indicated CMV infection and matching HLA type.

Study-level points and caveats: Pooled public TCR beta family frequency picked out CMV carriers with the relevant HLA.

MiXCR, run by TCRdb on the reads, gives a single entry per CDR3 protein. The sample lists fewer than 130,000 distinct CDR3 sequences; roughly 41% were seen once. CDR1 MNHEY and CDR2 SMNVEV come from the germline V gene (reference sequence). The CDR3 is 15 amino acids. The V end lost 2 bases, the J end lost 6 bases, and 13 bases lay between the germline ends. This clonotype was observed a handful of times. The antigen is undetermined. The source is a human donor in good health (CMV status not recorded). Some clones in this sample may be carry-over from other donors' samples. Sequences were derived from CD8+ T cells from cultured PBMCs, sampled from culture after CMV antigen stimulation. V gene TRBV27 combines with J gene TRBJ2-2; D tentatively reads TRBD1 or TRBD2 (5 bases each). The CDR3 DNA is TGTGCCAGCAGTTTAGTTCCGGGGACGGCCGGGGAGCTGTTTTTT. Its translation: CASSLVPGTAGELFF.